The entry below describes one T cell receptor beta chain. TCR beta was sequenced from blood CD8+ and CD4+ T cells. TEMRA cells were FACS-enriched, unlike CD8+ and CD4+ T cells, which were negatively isolated. An amount of RNA that ranged from roughly 0.5 to 1 ug was reverse transcribed with random hexamers. TCRdb fed the immunoSEQ multiplex PCR reads into MiXCR, producing one record per CDR3 protein. The table records roughly 120,000 distinct CDR3 sequences, roughly 93% of them present only once. The sample belongs to a study of CD8 T cells in Susac syndrome. The CDR3 sequence is 15 residues long. Trimming took 7 bases from V and 1 from J; bases not matched to a gene: 8.

The rearrangement links TRBV12-3 or TRBV12-4 to TRBJ2-3; 7 bases line up with TRBD2. Sequenced input: CD8+ T cells from PBMCs. The source of this sequence is a human donor with multiple sclerosis. The CDR3 sequence is CASTPLAERTDTQYF. CDR3 sequence (DNA): TGTGCCAGCACCCCCCTAGCGGAACGCACAGATACGCAGTATTTT.